A selection of T cell receptor beta chains follows, all from one sample in a study of blood T cell repertoires in COVID-19. Using immunoSEQ multiplex PCR, the repertoire was profiled, and TCRdb retains in-frame clones only, with some absent. The table lists about 71,000 clones, approximately 85% of them singletons, with approximately 5.5% in the top ten. Sequencing input: peripheral blood. These receptors came from a man at least 80 years old with acute or convalescent COVID-19. CDR3s include the opening cysteine and the closing phenylalanine or tryptophan. The D gene is left open where the match is weak. Only some rows state a clone size, as once, few, many or a class for expanded clones.

size	J	V	D	DNA	CDR3
NA	TRBJ2-4	TRBV5-1	TRBD2	TGCGCCAGCAGCTTGGGGTTAGCGGGTGCGGAAAACATTCAGTACTTC	CASSLGLAGAENIQYF
NA	TRBJ1-5	TRBV5-1	NA	TGCGCCAGCAGCTCCGAGGGGGGGAATCAGCCCCAGCATTTT	CASSSEGGNQPQHF
NA	TRBJ2-5	TRBV12-5	TRBD1	TGTGCTAGTGGAGACAGGGCTCTGGAGACCCAGTACTTC	CASGDRALETQYF
NA	TRBJ2-5	TRBV9	TRBD2	TGTGCCAGCAGCGTAACCGGGAGGAGTTCGTCAGAGACCCAGTACTTC	CASSVTGRSSSETQYF
NA	TRBJ1-6	TRBV11-2	TRBD1	TGTGCCAGCAGCCCAACTTACCTCGGGACAGCCTATAATTCACCCCTCCACTTT	CASSPTYLGTAYNSPLHF
NA	TRBJ2-3	TRBV5-1	NA	TGCGCCAGCAGATCCCTAATCACAGATACGCAGTATTTT	CASRSLITDTQYF
NA	TRBJ1-6	TRBV24-1	TRBD1	TGTGCCACCAGTGCGGGACAGCCAACGTCACCCCTCCACTTT	CATSAGQPTSPLHF
NA	TRBJ2-7	TRBV11-2	TRBD1	TGTGCCAGCAGCCCGGACAGGGGCTCCTACGAGCAGTACTTC	CASSPDRGSYEQYF
NA	TRBJ2-7	TRBV3-1/TRBV3-2	TRBD2	TGTGCCAGCAGCCCCGGGACTAGCGGCTACGAGCAGTACTTC	CASSPGTSGYEQYF
NA	TRBJ2-7	TRBV27	TRBD1	TGTGCCAGCAGCCGGGACAGAGCCTACGAGCAGTACTTC	CASSRDRAYEQYF
NA	TRBJ2-7	TRBV7-2	NA	TGTGCCAGCAGGTTCAGCGGGTTCGCCTACGAGCAGTACTTC	CASRFSGFAYEQYF
NA	TRBJ2-7	TRBV3-1/TRBV3-2	TRBD2	TGTGCCAGCAGCCAAGAACTAGCGGAGGCCTCCTACGAGCAGTACTTC	CASSQELAEASYEQYF
NA	TRBJ1-5	TRBV27	NA	TGTGCCAGCAGTTTAGGGGCAAGTCAGCCCCAGCATTTT	CASSLGASQPQHF
NA	TRBJ2-2	TRBV29-1	NA	TGCAGCGTCACAGGGATGCCCACCGGGGAGCTGTTTTTT	CSVTGMPTGELFF
NA	TRBJ2-1	TRBV28	TRBD2	TGTGCCAGCAGCGGGACTAGCTACGTGAACAATGAGCAGTTCTTC	CASSGTSYVNNEQFF
NA	TRBJ2-3	TRBV7-2	NA	TGTGCCAGCAGCTCCTTCGGACAGCCACCAGATACGCAGTATTTT	CASSSFGQPPDTQYF
NA	TRBJ2-7	TRBV10-2	TRBD1	TGCGCCAGCAGAGGGGACAGCCCCTACGAGCAGTACTTC	CASRGDSPYEQYF
NA	TRBJ2-6	TRBV2	TRBD2	TGTGCCAGCAGTGGGGGAGGGCCTATATCTGGGGCCAACGTCCTGACTTTC	CASSGGGPISGANVLTF
NA	TRBJ2-3	TRBV6-2/TRBV6-3	NA	TGTGCCAGCAGTTACCACGGGACTGCAGATACGCAGTATTTT	CASSYHGTADTQYF
once	TRBJ2-3	TRBV6-6	TRBD2	TGTGCCAGCAGTCTGACTAGCGGGCCCACTTATACGCAGTATTTT	CASSLTSGPTYTQYF
NA	TRBJ2-7	TRBV27	TRBD1	TGTGCCAGCAGTAGGGGGCAGGGAGTTCCCTACGAGCAGTACTTC	CASSRGQGVPYEQYF
NA	TRBJ2-1	TRBV7-7	TRBD2	TGTGCCAGCAGTCGGACTAGCGGGAGGGAGGCGGGAGAGCAGTTCTTC	CASSRTSGREAGEQFF
few	TRBJ1-1	TRBV6-5	NA	TGTGCCAGCAGAACTCCCGGGACAAGGGTACCTGAAGCTTTCTTT	CASRTPGTRVPEAFF
NA	TRBJ2-3	TRBV6-2/TRBV6-3	TRBD2	TGTGCCAGCAGTTACTCATGGTCTAGCGGGACGGGAGATACGCAGTATTTT	CASSYSWSSGTGDTQYF
NA	TRBJ2-7	TRBV5-4	TRBD1	TGTGCCAGCAGCTTCGAGAGGACCAGGACAGGGACTTGGGAGCAGTACTTC	CASSFERTRTGTWEQYF
NA	TRBJ1-2	TRBV19	TRBD1	TGTGCCAGCCACGCCGGCGACAGGGGCTATGGCTACACCTTC	CASHAGDRGYGYTF